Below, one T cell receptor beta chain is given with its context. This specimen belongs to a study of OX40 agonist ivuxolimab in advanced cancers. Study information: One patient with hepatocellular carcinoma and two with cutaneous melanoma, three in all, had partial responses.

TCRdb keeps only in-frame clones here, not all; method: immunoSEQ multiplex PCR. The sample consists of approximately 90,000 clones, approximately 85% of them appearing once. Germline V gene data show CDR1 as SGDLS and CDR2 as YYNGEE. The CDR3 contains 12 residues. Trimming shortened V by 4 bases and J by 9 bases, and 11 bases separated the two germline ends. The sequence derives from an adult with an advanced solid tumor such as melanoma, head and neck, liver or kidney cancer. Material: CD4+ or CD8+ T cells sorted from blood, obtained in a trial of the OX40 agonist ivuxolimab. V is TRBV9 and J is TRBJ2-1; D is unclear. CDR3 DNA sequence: TGTGCCAGCAGCCCCTACGGCGGTGAGCAGTTCTTC. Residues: CASSPYGGEQFF. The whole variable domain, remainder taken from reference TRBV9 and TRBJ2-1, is DSGVTQTPKHLITATGQRVTLRCSPRSGDLSVYWYQQSLDQGLQFLIQYYNGEERAKGNILERFSAQQFPDLHSELNLSSLELGDSALYFCASSPYGGEQFFGPGTRLTVL.